This T cell receptor (beta chain) was obtained from a study of shared clonotypes between healthy human individuals. Study as a whole: Plates per donor: three CD4 naive, three CD4 memory, two CD8 naive, one CD8 memory. The study's findings and limits: Generally, naive subsets came out with larger estimated richness than memory subsets.

The CDR3 is 17 residues long. The germline V and J ends were trimmed by 1 base and 0 bases, with 15 bases remaining between them. CDR1 is SGHVS and CDR2 is FQNEAQ in the germline V gene. On this clone itself: As yet, its antigen is unknown.

The method was immunoSEQ multiplex PCR; TCRdb's version includes in-frame clones alone and lacks a portion of them. The sample holds about 380,000 clones; roughly 96% are singletons and the top ten take approximately 0.32%. The V gene is TRBV7-8, the J gene TRBJ1-1, with D tentatively TRBD1 (5 bases). The receptor was derived from a man between 25 and 39 years old in good health. The sequenced material came from memory CD8+ T cells sorted from blood. Subset noted: CD45RO+ cells pooled with CCR7-negative TemRA cells. Here the CDR3 reads CASSLDLLKGLNTEAFF. The CDR3 DNA sequence: TGTGCCAGCAGCTTAGACCTTCTAAAGGGGTTGAACACTGAAGCTTTCTTT.